A single sample gave rise to the 28 T cell receptor beta chains below, sequenced in a study of blood T cell repertoires in COVID-19. TCRdb's copy holds only in-frame clones and misses some; the assay was immunoSEQ multiplex PCR. Among approximately 130,000 clones, about 86% were seen once, and the ten largest hold more than 5%. The source material was peripheral blood. The origin of the receptors is a man older than 75 with active or convalescent COVID-19.

The CDR3 nucleotides are TGCGCCAGCAGCGAAGACGGACTTTCCGCGCAGTATTTT. Protein sequence: CASSEDGLSAQYF. The V call is TRBV5-1, the J call TRBJ2-3, with D possibly being TRBD2 (5 bases). Germline values: CDR1 SGHRS, CDR2 YFSETQ. Trimming removed 4 bases from V and 10 bases from J, with 16 bases in between. The CDR3 is 13 amino acids.

This clone has a handful of counts. The chain employs TRBV20-1 and TRBJ2-7; 9 bases fit TRBD2. Germline V lookup: CDR1 DFQATT, CDR2 SNEGSKA (reference sequence). V trimming: 3 bases; J trimming: 7 bases; junction bases outside the gene matches: 7. The CDR3 runs to 13 residues. The CDR3 region has the DNA TGCAGTGCTAGTAGCCTAGCGGGGCAAGAGCAGTACTTC. This encodes CSASSLAGQEQYF.

V and J are TRBV7-2 and TRBJ1-1; possible D gene TRBD1, 5 bases. From germline, CDR1 is SGHTA and CDR2 FQGNSA. There are 15 residues in the CDR3. V gave up 5 bases and J gave up 4 bases, with 17 bases separating them. The CDR3, as DNA: TGTGCCAGCAGCCCATTAGGCAGGGAGGCCACTGAAGCTTTCTTT. Its translation: CASSPLGREATEAFF.

V and J are TRBV11-3 and TRBJ2-2, with TRBD2 identical over 9 bases. Germline CDR1 is SGHNT and CDR2 is YENEEA. The CDR3 is 16 residues long. V lost 2 bases to trimming and J lost 7 bases; unmatched junction nucleotides: 8. The CDR3 region is CASSLTSGGSVGELFF. The CDR3 DNA reads as TGTGCCAGCAGCTTAACCAGCGGGGGGAGTGTCGGGGAGCTGTTTTTT. The variable domain in full, with the rest retrieved from reference TRBV11-3 and TRBJ2-2, is EAGVVQSPRYKIIEKKQPVAFWCNPISGHNTLYWYLQNLGQGPELLIRYENEEAVDDSQLPKDRFSAERLKGVDSTLKIQPAELGDSAVYLCASSLTSGGSVGELFFGEGSRLTVL.

The V and J genes are TRBV4-3 and TRBJ1-3; perhaps TRBD1 as D (5 bases). The V gene's germline CDR1 is LGHNA and CDR2 YSLEER. This CDR3 has 16 amino acids. V was pared by 1 base and J by 3 bases, with 13 bases between. CDR3 nucleotide sequence: TGCGCCAGCAGCCAAGGTCGGACAACAGGTGGAAACACCATATATTTT. Translation: CASSQGRTTGGNTIYF.

The V and J genes are TRBV19 and TRBJ2-1, with TRBD1 identical over 8 bases. CDR1 and CDR2 from the germline V gene are LNHDA and SQIVND (reference sequence). Trimming cost V 1 base and J 7 bases; bases outside gene matches: 3. The CDR3 loop spans 14 amino acids. CDR3 protein: CASSIGTGRNEQFF. In nucleotides, the CDR3 is TGTGCCAGTAGTATAGGGACAGGGAGGAATGAGCAGTTCTTC.

V is TRBV6-5 and J is TRBJ1-6; D may be TRBD1 (5 bases). Trimming stripped 7 bases from V and 3 bases from J, with 7 bases between. Germline assignment: CDR1 MNHEY and CDR2 SVGAGI. The CDR3 spans 13 residues. The CDR3 DNA follows: TGTGCCAGCACCAGGGACTATAATTCACCCCTCCACTTT. Amino acid sequence: CASTRDYNSPLHF.

The rearrangement links TRBV10-3 to TRBJ2-2; the match to TRBD2 covers 7 bases. Germline V CDR1 and CDR2: ENHRY, SYGVKD. This CDR3 comprises 14 residues. Unmatched junction bases numbered 7, after V lost 5 bases and J lost 7 bases. CDR3 in DNA: TGTGCCATCAGTAGGGGACTATTAAGCGGGGAGCTGTTTTTT. This sequence encodes CAISRGLLSGELFF.

The chain couples TRBV18 to TRBJ2-7, with TRBD2 matching over 8 bases. The CDR3 contains 12 residues. The V gene's germline CDR1 is KGHSH and CDR2 LQKENI. After removal of 5 bases from V and 4 bases from J, the junction contained 1 base not matched to a gene. Here the CDR3 reads CASSGGGYEQYF. The CDR3 DNA sequence: TGTGCCAGCTCAGGCGGGGGGTACGAGCAGTACTTC.

V is TRBV6-5 and J is TRBJ1-1; TRBD1 might be the D (6 bases). The V and J ends lost 8 bases and 1 base respectively, with 17 bases between them. Looked up from germline, CDR1 is MNHEY and CDR2 is SVGAGI. The CDR3 sequence is 15 residues long. This CDR3 is CASLIRGAANTEAFF. As DNA, the CDR3 is TGTGCCAGCCTGATTCGGGGGGCGGCGAACACTGAAGCTTTCTTT.

V gene TRBV6-5 combines with J gene TRBJ1-3; possibly TRBD1 for D (5 bases). The CDR3 has 15 amino acids. CDR1 MNHEY and CDR2 SVGAGI come from the germline V gene. With 6 bases removed from V and 0 bases from J, the gap between germline ends came to 12 bases. The CDR3 DNA is TGTGCCAGCAGGATTCACAGGTCCTCTGGAAACACCATATATTTT. Amino acid sequence: CASRIHRSSGNTIYF.

J is TRBJ2-3 and V is TRBV28; 11 nucleotides match TRBD2. CDR1 is MDHEN, CDR2 SYDVKM, per germline. The CDR3 consists of 15 residues. With V trimmed by 7 bases and J by 5 bases, 8 bases remained unmatched. The CDR3, as DNA: TGTGCCAGCAACCAGAGACTAGCGGGGAAAGATACGCAGTATTTT. It translates to CASNQRLAGKDTQYF.

The chain recombines TRBV11-2 with TRBJ1-2, with 8 bases aligning to TRBD1. The germline V gene encodes CDR1 SGHAT and CDR2 FQNNGV. J lost 6 bases, V lost 3 bases, and 3 bases had no gene match. The CDR3 is 13 residues long. The CDR3 DNA follows: TGTGCCAGCAGCTTGACAGGGGTGAATGGCTACACCTTC. Amino acids: CASSLTGVNGYTF.

The chain joins TRBV14 to TRBJ1-5, with 9 nucleotides matching TRBD1. Germline V gives CDR1 SGHDN, CDR2 FVKESK. This CDR3 is built from 16 residues. V gave up 6 bases and J gave up 5 bases; unmatched junction bases: 11. The CDR3 here is CASSWGTGPKDQPQHF. Here the CDR3 DNA reads TGTGCCAGCAGTTGGGGGACAGGGCCTAAGGATCAGCCCCAGCATTTT.

This chain joins TRBV6-2 or TRBV6-3 and TRBJ1-2, with 9 bases aligning to TRBD1. Germline assignment: CDR1 MNHEY and CDR2 SVGEGT. V gave up 5 bases and J gave up 8 bases; unmatched junction bases: 6. The CDR3 is 13 amino acids. The CDR3 nucleotides read TGTGCCAGCAGTCCAGGGACAGGGCGCGGCTACACCTTC. It codes for CASSPGTGRGYTF.

This clone was seen only a few times. V and J are TRBV30 and TRBJ1-1; unclear D gene. This CDR3 contains 13 residues. V was trimmed by 1 base and J by 4 bases, leaving 10 bases between them. The V gene's germline CDR1 is GTSNPN and CDR2 SVGIG (reference sequence). CDR3 in amino acids: CAWSAGKGTEAFF. DNA of the CDR3: TGTGCCTGGAGTGCGGGGAAAGGCACTGAAGCTTTCTTT.

The chain joins TRBV5-1 to TRBJ2-7, with D perhaps matching TRBD1 (7 bases). The length of the CDR3 is 16 residues. V was cut by 1 base and J by 2 bases, with 16 bases left in between. CDR1 and CDR2 (germline): SGHRS, YFSETQ. CDR3 DNA: TGCGCCAGCAGCTTGTTTGGAGGGGGCCTCCCCTACGAGCAGTACTTC. Amino acid sequence: CASSLFGGGLPYEQYF.

This clone was observed a handful of times. J is TRBJ1-3 and V is TRBV7-2; D is possibly TRBD1 (6 bases). CDR3 length: 18 residues. V dropped 1 base and J dropped 0 bases, with 16 bases sitting between them. The V gene's germline CDR1 is SGHTA and CDR2 FQGNSA. In DNA, the CDR3 is TGTGCCAGCAGCTTAGAGGTGACAGGACCATTCTCTGGAAACACCATATATTTT. It specifies CASSLEVTGPFSGNTIYF. Combining the CDR3 with reference TRBV7-2 and TRBJ1-3 gives the whole variable domain GAGVSQSPSNKVTEKGKDVELRCDPISGHTALYWYRQSLGQGLEFLIYFQGNSAPDKSGLPSDRFSAERTGGSVSTLTIQRTQQEDSAVYLCASSLEVTGPFSGNTIYFGEGSWLTVV.

V usage is TRBV5-6 and J usage is TRBJ2-1; 9 positions agree with TRBD1. There are 12 residues in the CDR3. Germline CDR1 is SGHDT and CDR2 is YYEEEE. Trimming at V came to 4 bases and at J to 10 bases, leaving 3 bases not matched to a gene. CDR3 coding DNA: TGTGCCAGCAGCGGGGGACAGGGCGAGCAGTTCTTC. Translated: CASSGGQGEQFF. The whole variable domain, filled in from reference TRBV5-6 and TRBJ2-1, reads DAGVTQSPTHLIKTRGQQVTLRCSPKSGHDTVSWYQQALGQGPQFIFQYYEEEERQRGNFPDRFSGHQFPNYSSELNVNALLLGDSALYLCASSGGQGEQFFGPGTRLTVL.

V gene TRBV6-5 combines with J gene TRBJ1-5; 8 bases map to TRBD1. CDR3 length equals 15 residues. From germline, CDR1 is MNHEY and CDR2 SVGAGI. The V gene end was trimmed by 10 bases and the J gene end by 0 bases; junction bases not matched to a gene: 8. CDR3 in DNA: TGTGCCACTCGACAGGGGCTTTATAGCAATCAGCCCCAGCATTTT. Its translation: CATRQGLYSNQPQHF.

The chain employs TRBV3-1 (or the pseudogene TRBV3-2) and TRBJ2-2; possibly TRBD1 for D (5 bases). The V and J ends lost 4 bases and 1 base respectively, with 13 bases between them. The V gene's germline CDR1 is LGHDT and CDR2 YNNKEL (reference sequence). The CDR3 is 16 amino acids. The CDR3 DNA is TGTGCCAGCAGCCCAGGGCAGGGTTTGAACACCGGGGAGCTGTTTTTT. It specifies CASSPGQGLNTGELFF.

This clone was found once. V and J are TRBV9 and TRBJ2-1; 9 nucleotides agree with TRBD1. CDR3 length: 16 amino acids. V was pared by 3 bases and J by 3 bases, with 7 bases of the junction left unmatched. Germline loops: CDR1 SGDLS, CDR2 YYNGEE. The CDR3 spells CASSGAGQGYYNEQFF. The CDR3 DNA reads as TGTGCCAGCAGCGGGGCGGGACAGGGTTACTACAATGAGCAGTTCTTC.

In this sample, this clone turned up once. The chain combines TRBV7-7 with TRBJ2-2, with D perhaps matching TRBD1 (6 bases). The CDR3 loop spans 15 amino acids. Germline CDR1 SSHAT, CDR2 FNYEAQ (reference sequence). Trimming cost V 4 bases and J 0 bases, with 9 bases left between them. The CDR3: CASSSTGTNTGELFF. The CDR3 region has the DNA TGTGCCAGCAGCTCCACAGGGACGAACACCGGGGAGCTGTTTTTT.

This rearrangement joins TRBV5-6 to TRBJ2-7, with D perhaps matching TRBD1 (6 bases). In germline, CDR1 is SGHDT, CDR2 YYEEEE. With 2 bases removed from V and 4 bases from J, the gap between germline ends came to 16 bases. The CDR3 runs 15 residues. This chain's CDR3 is CASSFLGGAAYEQYF. The CDR3 nucleotides read TGTGCCAGCAGCTTCTTAGGGGGAGCGGCTTACGAGCAGTACTTC.

J is TRBJ1-6 and V is TRBV28, with 7 bases lining up with TRBD1. CDR3 length: 14 amino acids. Germline V gene sequence: CDR1 MDHEN, CDR2 SYDVKM. Losses at the gene ends were 6 bases for V and 7 bases for J; bases not matched to a gene: 6. CDR3 sequence reads: CASRVTGPNSPLHF. CDR3 DNA: TGTGCCAGCAGGGTGACAGGGCCCAATTCACCCCTCCACTTT.

The V gene is TRBV10-3, the J gene TRBJ2-7; possible D gene TRBD1, 6 bases. The CDR3 is 13 residues long. Trimming pared 7 bases from V and 0 bases from J, leaving 10 bases between. Germline CDR1 and CDR2: ENHRY and SYGVKD. The CDR3 sequence: CAITTGSSYEQYF. The CDR3 DNA sequence: TGTGCCATCACGACAGGTAGCTCCTACGAGCAGTACTTC.

J is TRBJ2-3 and V is TRBV7-9; 9 bases fit TRBD2. The trim removed 1 base at V and 3 bases at J, leaving 2 bases unmatched. The V gene's germline CDR1 is SEHNR and CDR2 FQNEAQ (reference sequence). The CDR3 extends over 15 amino acids. The CDR3 DNA is TGTGCCAGCAGCTTAGTTAGCGGGGGTACAGATACGCAGTATTTT. Protein sequence: CASSLVSGGTDTQYF.

The rearrangement links TRBV6-5 to TRBJ1-1; TRBD1 matches 8 bases. V shed 10 bases, J shed 1 base, and the junction held 8 bases outside the gene matches. The CDR3 sequence is 14 residues long. Germline assignment: CDR1 MNHEY and CDR2 SVGAGI. The CDR3 nucleotides read TGTGCCATCCAATCCGGGACAGGGAACACTGAAGCTTTCTTT. The encoded protein is CAIQSGTGNTEAFF.